The present TCR beta chain was sequenced within a study of blood T cell repertoires in COVID-19. The germline V and J ends were trimmed by 0 bases and 0 bases, with 7 bases remaining between them. CDR1 is SGHDT, CDR2 YYEEEE, per germline. The CDR3 extends over 15 amino acids. Only in-frame clones appear in the TCRdb table, and some are missing; sequencing was by immunoSEQ multiplex PCR. The sample lists some 150,000 clones, roughly 84% seen once, with almost 6% in the top ten. The sequenced sample was PBMCs or T cells enriched from blood (not recorded which). This chain links TRBV5-6 with TRBJ1-5; D remains ambiguous. This receptor was taken from a woman aged 45-59 years who had been exposed to COVID-19. CDR3 protein: CASSLAQYSNQPQHF. CDR3 bases: TGTGCCAGCAGCTTGGCTCAGTATAGCAATCAGCCCCAGCATTTT. Full variable domain (missing parts from reference TRBV5-6 and TRBJ1-5): DAGVTQSPTHLIKTRGQQVTLRCSPKSGHDTVSWYQQALGQGPQFIFQYYEEEERQRGNFPDRFSGHQFPNYSSELNVNALLLGDSALYLCASSLAQYSNQPQHFGDGTRLSIL.